Listed below are T cell receptor beta chains from one sample, sequenced in a study of shared clonotypes between healthy human individuals. The table came from immunoSEQ multiplex PCR; TCRdb's copy has only in-frame clones and leaves some out. The table includes around 1 million clones, roughly 72% detected once. The sample comprised memory CD4+ T cells sorted from blood. The receptors stem from a man in his late teens or twenties in good health. Both conserved end residues are trimmed from each CDR3. Fields, in order: V gene, clone size, J gene, CDR3 protein. Some rows have no size entry. The others give once, few or many, or a class for an expanded clone.

TRBV6-5	-	TRBJ2-4	ASSYPEVGGNIQY
TRBV18	-	TRBJ2-1	ASSPMGRGYNEQF
TRBV5-6	-	TRBJ1-5	ASSLARGNQPQH
TRBV5-4	-	TRBJ2-6	ASSRGGDGANVLT
TRBV25-1	-	TRBJ1-4	ASRGSPNEKLF
TRBV28	once	TRBJ2-7	ASSFARGGPPYEQY
TRBV7-7	few	TRBJ2-5	ASSRDWRETQY
TRBV4-1	-	TRBJ2-5	ASSQDDRTGETQY
TRBV18	many	TRBJ1-5	ASSPRGEQPQH
TRBV12-5	-	TRBJ2-2	ASGGLGLLIGELF
TRBV5-6	once	TRBJ2-5	ASSLGGAIQETQY
TRBV2	medium-sized	TRBJ2-3	ASRGVGTTDTQY
TRBV7-9	once	TRBJ1-2	ATSLLAGYT
TRBV10-2	-	TRBJ1-6	ASSESVGSPLH
TRBV6-6	-	TRBJ2-1	ASSYSRGSGWDEQF
TRBV12-5	-	TRBJ2-7	ASGLLTHSHEQY
TRBV18	-	TRBJ1-5	ASSLTGDQPQH
TRBV7-9	-	TRBJ2-1	ASSPWTSGKANEQF
TRBV4-1	-	TRBJ2-7	ASSQVGTSGRQSSYEQY
TRBV7-3	-	TRBJ1-2	ASSPLGTKDGYT
TRBV6-5	once	TRBJ2-1	ASRLGLSSHNEQF
TRBV5-6	-	TRBJ1-3	ASSDLQGERNTIY
TRBV14	-	TRBJ1-6	ASSHTTANSPLH
TRBV15	-	TRBJ1-5	ATSPGVSSGNQPQH
TRBV7-9	-	TRBJ2-7	ASGAGHLSEQY
TRBV6-4	once	TRBJ2-3	ASSDSDTDTQY
TRBV30	-	TRBJ1-5	AWRGDGYSNQPQH
TRBV5-4	-	TRBJ2-7	ASSLAGGSGAYEQY
TRBV27	-	TRBJ2-2	ASSFLDRKTGELF
TRBV7-3	-	TRBJ1-1	ASSLRQEDTEAF
TRBV14	-	TRBJ2-7	ASSLPRGYEQY
TRBV11-2	-	TRBJ2-2	ASSITGGHTGELF
TRBV7-6	-	TRBJ1-4	ASSLLGGSNEKLF
TRBV18	-	TRBJ2-2	ASSPGLPNTGELF
TRBV11-1	-	TRBJ1-6	ASSPGQRNSPLH
TRBV21-1	-	TRBJ2-5	ASNLPGQGAETQY
TRBV9	-	TRBJ1-2	ASSVGQGYGYT
TRBV2	-	TRBJ1-6	ASSSGTGLYNSPLH
TRBV5-1	-	TRBJ2-3	ASSPPDRTDTQY
TRBV25-1	-	TRBJ2-7	ASSLTSDRVEQY
TRBV7-2	-	TRBJ2-3	ASSLSVLSTDTQY
TRBV7-3	-	TRBJ2-7	ASSSLRDRGYEQY
TRBV2	-	TRBJ1-2	ASTLQSQGPGYT
TRBV14	once	TRBJ1-1	ASSLKGGAEAF
TRBV28	-	TRBJ2-5	ASTLGGRGQETQY
TRBV19	-	TRBJ1-1	ASSIVALPNTEAF
TRBV10-3	-	TRBJ1-1	ATATGGLNTEAF
TRBV5-1	-	TRBJ2-3	ASRNRGSIDTQY
TRBV5-1	few	TRBJ1-4	ASSLVGGDLEKLF